These 25 T cell receptor beta chains were sequenced from one sample in a study of blood T cell repertoires in COVID-19. Measured with immunoSEQ multiplex PCR; TCRdb has only the in-frame clones, and not every one. The sample carries about 300,000 clones, more than 75% recorded once. The specimen was peripheral blood. Receptors originate from a man between 65 and 85 years old with acute or convalescent COVID-19.

V gene TRBV5-3 combines with J gene TRBJ1-6, with 7 bases aligning to TRBD1. Being an ORF, TRBV5-3 has a function that is uncertain. J was trimmed by 5 bases and V by 10 bases; bases with no gene match: 12. CDR3 length equals 15 residues. Written as DNA, the CDR3 is TGTGCCTCACAAGACAGGGATTTTCATAATTCACCCCTCCACTTT. Encoded protein: CASQDRDFHNSPLHF.

This chain connects TRBV10-3 to TRBJ2-1, with 8 positions matching TRBD2. This CDR3 contains 14 residues. The J segment lost 7 bases and the V segment lost 2 bases, leaving 4 bases of the junction unmatched. Germline CDR1 reads ENHRY; CDR2 reads SYGVKD. The CDR3 nucleotides read TGTGCCATCAGTGAGGGTTCTAGCGGGAATGAGCAGTTCTTC. Protein sequence: CAISEGSSGNEQFF.

V usage is TRBV3-1 (or the pseudogene TRBV3-2) and J usage is TRBJ1-4; D uncertain. V lost 0 bases and J lost 7, with 3 bases in between. CDR1 and CDR2 from the germline V gene are LGHDT and YNNKEL (reference sequence). The CDR3 sequence is 12 residues long. This CDR3 reads CASSQDSEKLFF. The CDR3 nucleotides read TGTGCCAGCAGCCAAGATAGTGAAAAACTGTTTTTT.

Concerning this clone itself: Distinct nucleotide sequences in the sample also encode this CDR3. This chain links TRBV7-2 with TRBJ2-5; D is ambiguous. The CDR3 covers 12 residues. V shed 1 base and J shed 5 bases, with 5 bases lying between them. The germline CDR1 and CDR2 sequences are SGHTA and FQGNSA. The CDR3, as DNA: TGTGCCAGCAGCTTAGTCCGGGAGACCCAGTACTTC. It yields the protein CASSLVRETQYF. Drawing the rest from reference TRBV7-2 and TRBJ2-5, the complete variable domain is GAGVSQSPSNKVTEKGKDVELRCDPISGHTALYWYRQSLGQGLEFLIYFQGNSAPDKSGLPSDRFSAERTGGSVSTLTIQRTQQEDSAVYLCASSLVRETQYFGPGTRLLVL.

The rearrangement uses TRBV4-3 and TRBJ2-7, with a weak D call TRBD2 (6 bases). Germline CDR1 LGHNA, CDR2 YSLEER. The V end lost 2 bases, the J end lost 5 bases, and 13 bases lay between the germline ends. The CDR3 covers 14 residues. CDR3 residues: CASSQTGLAHEQYF. In nucleotides, the CDR3 is TGCGCCAGCAGCCAAACGGGACTGGCCCACGAGCAGTACTTC.

V is TRBV3-1 (or the pseudogene TRBV3-2) and J is TRBJ2-1, with 11 bases aligning to TRBD2. In germline, CDR1 is LGHDT, CDR2 YNNKEL (reference sequence). The junction had 7 bases not matched to a gene; V was cut back by 0 bases and J by 6 bases. CDR3 length: 17 residues. The CDR3 protein is CASSQDRIAGGSNEQFF. CDR3 DNA: TGTGCCAGCAGCCAAGATCGGATAGCGGGAGGGAGCAATGAGCAGTTCTTC.

In nucleotides, the CDR3 is TGTGCCAGCTCATCACTACCGGGACTAGCGAGAGACAATGAGCAGTTCTTC. Its protein is CASSSLPGLARDNEQFF. This chain joins TRBV18 and TRBJ2-1, with 10 bases fitting TRBD2. Germline V gene sequence: CDR1 KGHSH, CDR2 LQKENI. V dropped 5 bases and J dropped 5; count of bases not matched to a gene: 12. The CDR3 length is 17 residues.

In the case of this clone: Within the sample, other DNA sequences also encode this same CDR3. V and J are TRBV7-7 and TRBJ2-5, with 9 bases aligning to TRBD1. The CDR3 is 14 amino acids. After removal of 5 bases from V and 1 base from J, the junction contained 2 bases not matched to a gene. CDR1 and CDR2 from the germline V gene are SSHAT and FNYEAQ (reference sequence). CDR3 in amino acids: CASSPDRGQETQYF. The CDR3 region has the DNA TGTGCCAGCAGCCCGGACAGGGGCCAAGAGACCCAGTACTTC.

This clone was recorded once. The chain couples TRBV6-5 to TRBJ2-2, with 8 nucleotides matching TRBD1. The CDR3 is 15 residues long. Trimming at V came to 5 bases and at J to 7 bases, leaving 9 bases not matched to a gene. CDR1 and CDR2 from the germline V gene are MNHEY and SVGAGI. The CDR3: CASSQPGGADGELFF. CDR3 in DNA: TGTGCCAGCAGTCAACCAGGGGGCGCGGACGGGGAGCTGTTTTTT.

CDR3 region: CASRSGQWNYGYTF. In nucleotides, the CDR3 is TGTGCCAGCAGGTCGGGACAGTGGAACTATGGCTACACCTTC. The chain couples TRBV6-5 to TRBJ1-2, with 7 bases identical to TRBD1. CDR1 MNHEY and CDR2 SVGAGI come from the germline V gene. V lost 6 bases, J lost 2 bases, and 6 bases stayed unmatched. The CDR3 spans 14 residues.

The chain employs TRBV5-4 and TRBJ1-1; 11 bases fit TRBD1. CDR1 is SGHNT, CDR2 YYREEE, per germline (reference sequence). V trimming: 5 bases; J trimming: 0 bases; junction bases outside the gene matches: 3. The CDR3 consists of 15 residues. This CDR3 is CASSRDRGLNTEAFF. In nucleotides, the CDR3 is TGTGCCAGCAGTCGGGACAGGGGGTTGAACACTGAAGCTTTCTTT.

The rearrangement links TRBV14 to TRBJ1-1; tentative D call: TRBD1 (6 bases). The length of the CDR3 is 15 residues. V shed 3 bases and J shed 0 bases, with 11 bases lying between them. Per germline, CDR1 SGHDN and CDR2 FVKESK. The CDR3 here is CASSHWGRMNTEAFF. CDR3 nucleotides: TGTGCCAGCAGCCATTGGGGGCGGATGAACACTGAAGCTTTCTTT.

The V call is TRBV10-3, the J call TRBJ2-7; D gene unclear. In germline, CDR1 is ENHRY, CDR2 SYGVKD. CDR3 length equals 17 residues. V was clipped by 3 bases and J by 5 bases, with 23 bases between them. Here the CDR3 DNA reads TGTGCCATCAGTGACTCCAGCCGCGAGAGCGTGGGTGACGAGCAGTACTTC. This translates into CAISDSSRESVGDEQYF.

The genes are TRBV4-3 and TRBJ2-1; 11 positions match TRBD2. CDR1 is LGHNA, CDR2 YSLEER, per germline. This CDR3 is 18 amino acids long. The V segment lost 4 bases and the J segment 1 base; nucleotides outside the gene matches: 9. The CDR3 sequence is CASSRCLAGGRSYNEQFF. CDR3 in DNA: TGCGCCAGCAGCCGGTGCCTAGCGGGGGGCCGTTCCTACAATGAGCAGTTCTTC.

The chain carries TRBV14 and TRBJ2-4; 12 positions match TRBD2. The germline V gene has CDR1 SGHDN and CDR2 FVKESK. The CDR3 extends over 15 amino acids. With V trimmed by 4 bases and J by 8 bases, 6 bases remained unmatched. The CDR3 sequence is CASSPRTSGTDIQYF. The CDR3 coding sequence is TGTGCCAGCAGCCCTAGGACTAGCGGGACGGACATTCAGTACTTC.

This clone was seen just once. The gene calls are TRBV19 and TRBJ2-1, with 9 bases matching TRBD2. The CDR3 extends over 15 amino acids. V shed 7 bases and J 5 bases; nucleotides not matched to a gene: 9. Germline values: CDR1 LNHDA, CDR2 SQIVND (reference sequence). The CDR3 here is CASKSSGVLHNEQFF. DNA for the CDR3: TGTGCCAGTAAGTCTAGCGGGGTTCTACACAATGAGCAGTTCTTC.

The V and J genes are TRBV4-2 and TRBJ1-3; TRBD1 might be the D (5 bases). This CDR3 has 16 amino acids. Trimming pared 1 base from V and 4 bases from J, leaving 14 bases between. The germline V gene encodes CDR1 LGHNA and CDR2 YNFKEQ. The CDR3 sequence is CASSQVVPGPGNTIYF. The CDR3 DNA reads as TGTGCCAGCAGCCAAGTAGTGCCAGGGCCAGGAAACACCATATATTTT.

Notes on this clone: This sample also contains other DNA sequences that code for the same CDR3. This sequence joins TRBV28 and TRBJ2-7; TRBD1 matches 8 bases. V shed 5 bases, J shed 4 bases, and the junction held 4 bases outside the gene matches. The CDR3 is made up of 13 amino acids. CDR1 MDHEN and CDR2 SYDVKM come from the germline V gene. In nucleotides, the CDR3 is TGTGCCAGCAGTCGCGGACAGGGATACGAGCAGTACTTC. Translation gives CASSRGQGYEQYF.

The gene calls are TRBV2 and TRBJ1-2, with a weak D call TRBD1 (5 bases). This CDR3 contains 13 residues. CDR1 is SNHLY, CDR2 FYNNEI, per germline. V was cut by 6 bases and J by 4 bases, with 12 bases left in between. The CDR3 here is CASRMETAYGYTF. The CDR3 DNA reads TGTGCCAGCAGGATGGAGACAGCCTATGGCTACACCTTC.

V and J are TRBV19 and TRBJ2-3, with D hard to call. CDR1 and CDR2 (germline): LNHDA, SQIVND (reference sequence). This CDR3 comprises 15 residues. V lost 1 base and J lost 3, with 11 bases in between. CDR3 in DNA: TGTGCCAGTAGTATAGCTACTACTGGGACAGATACGCAGTATTTT. Protein sequence: CASSIATTGTDTQYF.

This sequence joins TRBV19 and TRBJ2-1; TRBD2 matches at 7 bases. The CDR3 runs to 20 residues. Germline assignment: CDR1 LNHDA and CDR2 SQIVND (reference sequence). V gave up 4 bases and J gave up 7 bases; unmatched junction bases: 25. The CDR3 nucleotides read TGTGCCAGTAGTACCTCAATCGGTGCGGGAGCCTCCCTCCCGATTAATGAGCAGTTCTTC. Protein sequence: CASSTSIGAGASLPINEQFF.

The genes are TRBV1 and TRBJ1-2. TRBV1 is a pseudogene. The CDR3 totals 13 residues. In nucleotides, the CDR3 is TGCACCAGCAGCCAAGCCACGGGGGATGGCTACACCTTC. Translation gives CTSSQATGDGYTF.

This sequence joins TRBV5-5 and TRBJ2-7; D might be TRBD1 (5 bases). CDR3 length: 14 residues. The germline V gene encodes CDR1 SGHKS and CDR2 YYEKEE (reference sequence). With 2 bases removed from V and 11 bases from J, the gap between germline ends came to 20 bases. The CDR3 DNA is TGTGCCAGCAGCTTAAGGATCGGCCAGGGTCGAGAGTACTTC. This gives the protein CASSLRIGQGREYF.

The J gene is TRBJ2-5, the V gene TRBV5-4; 9 bases align to TRBD1. Germline assignment: CDR1 SGHNT and CDR2 YYREEE (reference sequence). The CDR3 runs to 13 residues. V was pared by 5 bases and J by 5 bases, with 4 bases of the junction left unmatched. DNA for the CDR3: TGTGCCAGCAGTCCCGGGACAGGGGAGACCCAGTACTTC. Translated: CASSPGTGETQYF.

The chain uses TRBV7-9 and TRBJ2-6, with 8 bases aligning to TRBD1. Trimming cost V 5 bases and J 0 bases; bases outside gene matches: 3. Germline V gene sequence: CDR1 SEHNR, CDR2 FQNEAQ (reference sequence). This CDR3 is 16 amino acids long. The DNA of the CDR3 is TGTGCCAGCAGCCTCAGGGGGCTCTCTGGGGCCAACGTCCTGACTTTC. This codes for CASSLRGLSGANVLTF.